The 31 T cell receptor beta chains given below trace back to one sample, sequenced in a study of cytomegalovirus exposure and HLA in healthy donors. The study ran its PCR with 60 Vbeta and 13 Jbeta primers. Sequenced by immunoSEQ multiplex PCR; TCRdb stores in-frame clones only, minus some. Of 35,000 to 45,000 clones detected, around nine tenths appear once; the ten largest clones hold 2% to 3%. The sequenced material came from PBMCs. Every receptor here comes from a woman in her late teens or twenties in good health and CMV-seronegative.

The chain employs TRBV27 and TRBJ2-5, with 9 bases matching TRBD1. This CDR3 is built from 15 residues. Germline CDR1 is MNHEY and CDR2 is SMNVEV (reference sequence). V lost 8 bases to trimming and J lost 3 bases; unmatched junction nucleotides: 10. CDR3 sequence (DNA): TGTGCCAGCCCGAGGGACAGGGAACGCGAAGAGACCCAGTACTTC. Residues: CASPRDREREETQYF.

The gene calls are TRBV5-5 and TRBJ2-7, with a possible D match to TRBD1 (5 bases). Germline loops: CDR1 SGHKS, CDR2 YYEKEE (reference sequence). The CDR3 spans 15 residues. V shed 0 bases and J shed 3 bases, with 13 bases lying between them. This chain's CDR3 is CASSLVGDAGYEQYF. CDR3 coding DNA: TGTGCCAGCAGCTTGGTAGGGGATGCTGGCTACGAGCAGTACTTC.

The rearrangement links TRBV13 to TRBJ2-7, with D hard to call. The V gene's germline CDR1 is PRHDT and CDR2 FYEKMQ (reference sequence). V was trimmed by 8 bases and J by 5 bases, leaving 25 bases between them. CDR3 length: 16 amino acids. CDR3 in amino acids: CASSSGYSLSVHEQYF. The CDR3 nucleotides are TGTGCCAGCTCATCCGGGTATAGCCTATCTGTCCACGAGCAGTACTTC. The full variable domain, with the rest looked up from reference TRBV13 and TRBJ2-7, is AAGVIQSPRHLIKEKRETATLKCYPIPRHDTVYWYQQGPGQDPQFLISFYEKMQSDKGSIPDRFSAQQFSDYHSELNMSSLELGDSALYFCASSSGYSLSVHEQYFGPGTRLTVT.

The genes are TRBV27 and TRBJ2-5; TRBD2 matches at 14 bases. The germline V gene has CDR1 MNHEY and CDR2 SMNVEV (reference sequence). The V and J ends lost 5 bases and 0 bases, in that order; junction bases with no gene match: 14. CDR3 size: 20 residues. CDR3 region: CASSKAKPWTSGRNQETQYF. The CDR3, as DNA: TGTGCCAGCAGTAAAGCCAAACCGTGGACTAGCGGGAGGAACCAAGAGACCCAGTACTTC.

This clone was seen a single time. This CDR3 reads CASSQGLEIKFYGYTF. CDR3 nucleotides: TGTGCCAGCAGCCAGGGGCTGGAGATCAAGTTTTATGGCTACACCTTC. The chain employs TRBV7-9 and TRBJ1-2; maybe TRBD1 (6 bases). Germline V lookup: CDR1 SEHNR, CDR2 FQNEAQ (reference sequence). The CDR3 has 16 amino acids. Trimming pared 5 bases from V and 5 bases from J, leaving 21 bases between.

The CDR3 is CASGGLSTGELFF. As DNA, the CDR3 is TGTGCCAGCGGTGGGCTGAGCACCGGGGAGCTGTTTTTT. The rearrangement joins TRBV6-5 to TRBJ2-2; D is unclear. This CDR3 comprises 13 residues. Germline V gene lookup returns CDR1 MNHEY and CDR2 SVGAGI. Trimming took off 8 bases at V and 4 bases at J, with 11 bases between the two ends.

This clone was detected once. J is TRBJ2-2 and V is TRBV6-4, with TRBD1 matching 8 bases. The V and J ends lost 0 bases and 6 bases, in that order; junction bases with no gene match: 0. The CDR3 loop spans 14 amino acids. From germline, CDR1 is MRHNA and CDR2 SNTAGT. DNA of the CDR3: TGTGCCAGCAGTGACTCACAGGGGGCCGGGGAGCTGTTTTTT. Its protein is CASSDSQGAGELFF.

This sequence joins TRBV28 and TRBJ1-2, with no clear D. This CDR3 has 12 amino acids. Trimming pared 4 bases from V and 8 bases from J, leaving 11 bases between. Per germline, CDR1 MDHEN and CDR2 SYDVKM. The CDR3 nucleotides are TGTGCCAGCAGTTCCCGCGCCGGGGGCTACACCTTC. This gives the protein CASSSRAGGYTF.

The chain employs TRBV27 and TRBJ2-4, with a possible D match to TRBD2 (5 bases). Trimming removed 6 bases at V and 3 bases at J, with 21 bases between. The CDR3 runs to 17 residues. Germline assignment: CDR1 MNHEY and CDR2 SMNVEV (reference sequence). DNA of the CDR3: TGTGCCAGCAGGCCCAGGACTGCCCGGGTCGGCAAAAACATTCAGTACTTC. Its protein is CASRPRTARVGKNIQYF.

This chain links TRBV7-6 with TRBJ1-6; D gene uncertain. Trimming cost V 3 bases and J 6 bases, with 12 bases left between them. This CDR3 has 15 amino acids. Looked up from germline, CDR1 is SGHVS and CDR2 is FNYEAQ. The CDR3 nucleotides are TGTGCCAGCAGCTTGATGGCCGCTTTTAATTCACCCCTCCACTTT. Translated, it gives CASSLMAAFNSPLHF.

To note about this clone: The identical CDR3 is also encoded by other nucleotide sequences in the sample. The chain couples TRBV6-4 to TRBJ2-3, with D maybe TRBD2 (6 bases). CDR1 is MRHNA, CDR2 SNTAGT, per germline. Trimming pared 0 bases from V and 1 base from J, leaving 11 bases between. There are 16 residues in the CDR3. The CDR3 DNA is TGTGCCAGCAGTGACTCGGGGGGATCGGGCACAGATACGCAGTATTTT. This translates into CASSDSGGSGTDTQYF.

The rearrangement joins TRBV29-1 to TRBJ1-2, with a weak D call TRBD1 (5 bases). This CDR3 has 13 amino acids. Germline V gene sequence: CDR1 SQVTM, CDR2 ANQGSEA. V shed 4 bases and J shed 8 bases, with 17 bases lying between them. The CDR3 DNA reads as TGCAGCGTTGTGCAGGGCCTGAGAGAAGGCTACACCTTC. Its protein product is CSVVQGLREGYTF.

The chain couples TRBV4-1 to TRBJ1-2; tentative D call: TRBD1 (6 bases). Germline V gene lookup returns CDR1 MGHRA and CDR2 YSYEKL. This CDR3 spans 14 amino acids. Trimming took off 0 bases at V and 2 bases at J, with 7 bases between the two ends. The CDR3 loop reads CASSQEGQNYGYTF. In nucleotides, the CDR3 is TGCGCCAGCAGCCAAGAAGGACAGAACTATGGCTACACCTTC.

J is TRBJ2-2 and V is TRBV28; tentative D call: TRBD1 (5 bases). V shed 6 bases and J shed 6 bases, with 8 bases lying between them. The CDR3 sequence is 12 residues long. Germline values: CDR1 MDHEN, CDR2 SYDVKM. The CDR3 reads CASRGLAGELFF. The CDR3 nucleotides are TGTGCCAGCAGGGGGCTAGCCGGGGAGCTGTTTTTT.

This clone was seen only a few times. The gene calls are TRBV6-4 and TRBJ2-5; 13 bases line up with TRBD2. The germline V gene encodes CDR1 MRHNA and CDR2 SNTAGT. This CDR3 has 15 amino acids. V gave up 5 bases and J gave up 5 bases; unmatched junction bases: 5. CDR3 protein: CASSRTSGSIETQYF. As DNA, the CDR3 is TGTGCCAGCAGTCGGACTAGCGGGAGTATCGAGACCCAGTACTTC.

A word on this clone: A junction end diverges from the germline sequence, so it may reflect a read error. The V call is TRBV7-9, the J call TRBJ2-7; TRBD1 is a possible D gene (6 bases). The CDR3 runs 15 residues. From germline, CDR1 is SEHNR and CDR2 FQNEAQ (reference sequence). CDR3: CSSSLARSGRGEQYF. CDR3 in DNA: TGTTCCAGCAGCTTAGCCCGTTCAGGCAGGGGAGAGCAGTACTTC.

The chain links TRBV30 to TRBJ1-2; 7 nucleotides agree with TRBD1. This CDR3 has 14 residues. Trimming removed 0 bases from V and 5 bases from J; junction bases left unmatched: 6. Germline V gives CDR1 GTSNPN, CDR2 SVGIG (reference sequence). CDR3 in amino acids: CAWSVFSGGYGYTF. CDR3 in DNA: TGTGCCTGGAGTGTATTTTCAGGGGGATATGGCTACACCTTC. Complete variable domain (other parts from reference TRBV30 and TRBJ1-2): SQTIHQWPATLVQPVGSPLSLECTVEGTSNPNLYWYRQAAGRGLQLLFYSVGIGQISSEVPQNLSASRPQDRQFILSSKKLLLSDSGFYLCAWSVFSGGYGYTFGSGTRLTVV.

The rearrangement joins TRBV27 to TRBJ1-2; D is ambiguous. V lost 6 bases and J 4 bases, leaving 12 bases between the germline ends. Germline CDR1 MNHEY, CDR2 SMNVEV (reference sequence). This CDR3 is built from 13 residues. The CDR3 nucleotides are TGTGCCAGCAGACTAGCCGGGAGCTATGGCTACACCTTC. Its protein is CASRLAGSYGYTF.

The DNA for the CDR3 is TGTGTCTCACGATGGGGGGGGTGCCAAGAGACCCAGTACTTC. Translation gives CVSRWGGCQETQYF. The V and J genes are TRBV9 and TRBJ2-5, with 7 bases aligning to TRBD2. CDR1 is SGDLS, CDR2 YYNGEE, per germline. The CDR3 length is 14 residues.

The table lists this clone with a count of one. The chain uses TRBV28 and TRBJ2-6; the match to TRBD2 covers 9 bases. J was trimmed by 4 bases and V by 4 bases; bases with no gene match: 8. In germline, CDR1 is MDHEN, CDR2 SYDVKM. The CDR3 length is 17 residues. The CDR3 DNA follows: TGTGCCAGCAGTTCCGTAGCGGGAGTGCTAGGGGCCAACGTCCTGACTTTC. The encoded protein is CASSSVAGVLGANVLTF.

This chain connects TRBV6-4 to TRBJ2-1, with TRBD2 matching 10 bases. Germline assignment: CDR1 MRHNA and CDR2 SNTAGT. There are 15 residues in the CDR3. The junction had 8 bases not matched to a gene; V was cut back by 3 bases and J by 9 bases. As DNA, the CDR3 is TGTGCCAGCAGTGAGCTAGCGGGAGACCAGAGTGAGCAGTTCTTC. This codes for CASSELAGDQSEQFF.

With regard to this clone: Within the sample, other DNA sequences also encode this same CDR3. The genes are TRBV30 and TRBJ1-1; 7 nucleotides agree with TRBD1. The CDR3 contains 17 residues. Germline lookup yields CDR1 GTSNPN and CDR2 SVGIG (reference sequence). Losses at the gene ends were 3 bases for V and 10 bases for J; bases not matched to a gene: 23. The CDR3 region is CAWRSPPRDSPGGVAFF. The CDR3 coding sequence is TGTGCCTGGAGGTCCCCCCCTCGGGACAGCCCCGGGGGGGTAGCTTTCTTT.

The gene calls are TRBV7-9 and TRBJ2-7, with TRBD1 as a possible D gene (6 bases). The CDR3 totals 15 residues. Between the trimmed V and J ends, which lost 4 bases and 0 bases, there was a span of 13 bases. The germline V gene has CDR1 SEHNR and CDR2 FQNEAQ (reference sequence). For the CDR3, the DNA is TGTGCCAGCAGCTCGTTCGGACAGAGCTCCTACGAGCAGTACTTC. Amino acids: CASSSFGQSSYEQYF.

V gene TRBV5-1 combines with J gene TRBJ2-7; 7 positions agree with TRBD2. V lost 7 bases to trimming and J lost 0 bases; unmatched junction nucleotides: 7. Germline V gene sequence: CDR1 SGHRS, CDR2 YFSETQ. This CDR3 is built from 14 residues. CDR3 coding DNA: TGCGCCAGCGCGGAGCGGGGCCACTCCTACGAGCAGTACTTC. It is translated as CASAERGHSYEQYF.

With regard to this clone: The sample carries other DNA sequences with the same CDR3. The chain carries TRBV2 and TRBJ2-7; TRBD1 matches 11 bases. CDR3 length equals 14 residues. V lost 8 bases to trimming and J lost 7 bases; unmatched junction nucleotides: 10. Germline values: CDR1 SNHLY, CDR2 FYNNEI. The CDR3 here is CASQNGQGAQEQYF. The CDR3 region has the DNA TGTGCCAGCCAGAACGGACAGGGGGCGCAGGAGCAGTACTTC.

The chain has TRBV28 and TRBJ1-2; D unresolved. Looked up from germline, CDR1 is MDHEN and CDR2 is SYDVKM. Trimming stripped 7 bases from V and 6 bases from J, with 12 bases between. The CDR3 contains 12 residues. The DNA of the CDR3 is TGTGCCAGCATCAACCGGGAGAATGGCTACACCTTC. Protein: CASINRENGYTF.

This rearrangement joins TRBV7-6 to TRBJ2-3; unclear D gene. Germline-derived CDR1 and CDR2 are SGHVS and FNYEAQ. This CDR3 comprises 13 residues. Trimming cost V 6 bases and J 0 bases, with 7 bases left between them. The CDR3 region has the DNA TGTGCCAGCAGAGAAGCTAGCACAGATACGCAGTATTTT. Translating gives CASREASTDTQYF.

The CDR3 is CASRLIGSNQPQHF. Written as DNA, the CDR3 is TGTGCCAGCCGCCTAATCGGGTCGAATCAGCCCCAGCATTTT. The chain couples TRBV6-5 to TRBJ1-5; D not certain. CDR1 and CDR2 from the germline V gene are MNHEY and SVGAGI. The CDR3 is made up of 14 amino acids. The V gene lost 8 bases and the J gene lost 4 bases, with 15 bases spanning the gap.

The chain employs TRBV27 and TRBJ1-2; 10 bases are a match to TRBD1. The CDR3 sequence is 15 residues long. Germline V gene sequence: CDR1 MNHEY, CDR2 SMNVEV (reference sequence). Trimming cost V 6 bases and J 3 bases; bases outside gene matches: 7. The CDR3 region has the DNA TGTGCCAGCAGGGACAGGGGGGTCGGTCACTATGGCTACACCTTC. Translating it yields CASRDRGVGHYGYTF.

J is TRBJ2-7 and V is TRBV19; 8 bases match TRBD2. V shed 3 bases, J shed 2 bases, and the junction held 3 bases outside the gene matches. The CDR3 consists of 14 residues. From germline, CDR1 is LNHDA and CDR2 SQIVND (reference sequence). CDR3 DNA sequence: TGTGCCAGTAGTATCGCGGGGGGCCCCTACGAGCAGTACTTC. This sequence encodes CASSIAGGPYEQYF.

This rearrangement joins TRBV10-3 to TRBJ1-5; TRBD1 might be the D (5 bases). Trimming cost V 0 bases and J 0 bases, with 24 bases left between them. The CDR3 runs to 21 residues. Germline V gene lookup returns CDR1 ENHRY and CDR2 SYGVKD. CDR3 loop: CAISESIREGKPIFSNQPQHF. CDR3 DNA sequence: TGTGCCATCAGTGAGTCAATAAGGGAGGGGAAACCTATTTTTAGCAATCAGCCCCAGCATTTT.